This T cell receptor beta chain emerged from a study of blood T cell repertoires in COVID-19. Turning to the study itself: Collection of acute and convalescent COVID-19 samples took place in the United States, Italy and Spain. T cells, B-cell-depleted T cells, or PBMCs supplied cDNA or gDNA.

Per the original data handling: Reference gene primer amplification gave nucleated cell count estimates. Clones were read by immunoSEQ multiplex PCR, and TCRdb kept only the in-frame ones, dropping some. Clone size and the V and J calls come from that table; the DNA yielded D and trimming. The data show 170,000 or so clones, with around 90% seen just once and approximately 2.5% held by the top ten. Deletions cut 3 bases from V and 10 bases from J, with 16 bases between. Germline-derived CDR1 and CDR2 are SGHNT and YYREEE (reference sequence). The CDR3 sequence is 13 residues long. This TCR was sampled from a middle-aged man with active or convalescent COVID-19. The sequencing sample was made of peripheral blood. The chain employs TRBV5-4 and TRBJ1-1; possible D gene TRBD1, 5 bases. The CDR3 coding sequence is TGTGCCAGCAGCTGGGAAGGGGAAGACGGAGCTTTCTTT. Its translation: CASSWEGEDGAFF. Combining the CDR3 with reference TRBV5-4 and TRBJ1-1 gives the whole variable domain ETGVTQSPTHLIKTRGQQVTLRCSSQSGHNTVSWYQQALGQGPQFIFQYYREEENGRGNFPPRFSGLQFPNYSSELNVNALELDDSALYLCASSWEGEDGAFFGQGTRLTVV.